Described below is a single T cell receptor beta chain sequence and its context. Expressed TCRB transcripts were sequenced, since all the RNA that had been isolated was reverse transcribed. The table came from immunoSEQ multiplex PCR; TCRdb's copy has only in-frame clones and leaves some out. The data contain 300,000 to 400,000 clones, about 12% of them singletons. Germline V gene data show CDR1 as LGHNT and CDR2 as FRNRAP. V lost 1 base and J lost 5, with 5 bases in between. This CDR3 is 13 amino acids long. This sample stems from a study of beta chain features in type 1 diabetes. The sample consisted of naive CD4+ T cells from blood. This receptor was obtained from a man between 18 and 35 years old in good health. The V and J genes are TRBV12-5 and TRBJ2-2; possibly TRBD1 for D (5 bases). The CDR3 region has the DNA TGTGCTAGTGGTTTGGACAGGACCGGGGAGCTGTTTTTT. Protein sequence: CASGLDRTGELFF.